Listed below are T cell receptor beta chains from one sample, sequenced in a study of T cell clones after liver transplantation. Sequencing used immunoSEQ multiplex PCR; TCRdb keeps in-frame clones, though not all of them. The sample contains around 20,000 clones, over 80% of which appear only once. Sequencing was performed on CD8+ T cells from blood, taken before liver transplant. These receptors all stem from a human donor who received a liver transplant. Each CDR3 is given with its conserved first and last residue. The order of the fields is J gene, clone size, D gene, V gene, CDR3 DNA, CDR3 protein. D genes are given only for firm matches. For some rows the clone size is stated as once, few or many, or as a class when expanded; others skip it.

TRBJ2-3 few NA TRBV9 TGTGCCAGCAGCGGACAAGCGCGTAGCACAGATACGCAGTATTTT CASSGQARSTDTQYF
TRBJ2-5 NA TRBD2 TRBV7-7 TGTGCCAGCAGCCCCCGGACTAGCGGGAGCGAGACCCAGTACTTC CASSPRTSGSETQYF
TRBJ2-7 NA TRBD1 TRBV27 TGTGCCAGCAGTCCAGGGACAGGGGATACCTACGAGCAGTACTTC CASSPGTGDTYEQYF
TRBJ2-3 NA TRBD2 TRBV13 TGTGCCAGCAGCTTAGGGACTAGCGCCACAGATACGCAGTATTTT CASSLGTSATDTQYF
TRBJ1-2 NA NA TRBV5-4 TGTGCCAGCAGCTTGGATGGCCAGGGCCGATTTAACTATGGCTACACCTTC CASSLDGQGRFNYGYTF
TRBJ2-3 NA NA TRBV27 TGTGCCAGCGGCAGCACAGATACGCAGTATTTT CASGSTDTQYF
TRBJ2-3 NA NA TRBV7-9 TGTGCCAGCAGCTCTCAAGCGGGCAGCTCCTCAGATACGCAGTATTTT CASSSQAGSSSDTQYF
TRBJ2-7 once TRBD2 TRBV27 TGTGCCAGCAGACCAGCGGGAGGCAATTACGAGCAGTACTTC CASRPAGGNYEQYF
TRBJ2-7 NA TRBD2 TRBV30 TGTGCCTGGAGTTCTTCCGGACTAGCGGGAGATGGGGTTTCGTCCTACGAGCAGTACTTC CAWSSSGLAGDGVSSYEQYF
TRBJ2-2 NA TRBD2 TRBV4-1 TGCGCCAGCAGCCAAAGGACTAGCGGGAAATCCACCGGGGAGCTGTTTTTT CASSQRTSGKSTGELFF
TRBJ2-1 NA NA TRBV6-5 TGTGCCAGCAGTTACAACAGCCCCGACCTTGGGAATGAGCAGTTCTTC CASSYNSPDLGNEQFF
TRBJ2-1 NA NA TRBV19 TGTGCCAGTAGAACGAAGGACGGGGGCCCGTTCAATGAGCAGTTCTTC CASRTKDGGPFNEQFF
TRBJ2-3 once TRBD1 TRBV6-5 TGTGCCAGCAGACCGACAGGGCTCGAGGGAGATACGCAGTATTTT CASRPTGLEGDTQYF
TRBJ2-1 NA NA TRBV19 TGTGCCAGTAGTTTGGGACTTTTGCCCTACAATGAGCAGTTCTTC CASSLGLLPYNEQFF
TRBJ1-3 NA NA TRBV9 TGTGCCAGCAGCCCGGGGAGAGGTGCTGGAAACACCATATATTTT CASSPGRGAGNTIYF
TRBJ2-1 NA NA TRBV5-1 TGCGCCAGCAGCGCCGGGACAACCCTCTCCTACAATGAGCAGTTCTTC CASSAGTTLSYNEQFF
TRBJ1-5 NA TRBD1 TRBV28 TGTGCCAGCAGCCGCCTATGGGGACAGGTTGAGGGCAATCAGCCCCAGCATTTT CASSRLWGQVEGNQPQHF
TRBJ2-5 once NA TRBV7-2 TGTGCCAGCAGCCCCGTTCGGGGAGGCGGGGAGACCCAGTACTTC CASSPVRGGGETQYF
TRBJ2-2 NA NA TRBV7-9 TGTGGGGTCCCGGGGGCCGGGGAGCTGTTTTTT CGVPGAGELFF
TRBJ2-7 NA NA TRBV4-1 TGCGCCAGCAGCCAAGGAAGGGTGGGGGTCCCCGAGCAGTACTTC CASSQGRVGVPEQYF
TRBJ2-7 NA TRBD1 TRBV5-4 TGTGCCAGCAGCTTGGACAACAGGGGGCCCCCAGGAGAGCAGTACTTC CASSLDNRGPPGEQYF
TRBJ2-7 NA TRBD1 TRBV5-1 TGCGCCAGCAGCTTGGGGCAGGGGGCGCGAGAGCAGTACTTC CASSLGQGAREQYF
TRBJ2-7 NA NA TRBV7-9 TGTGCCAGCAGCTCCGACTACGAGCAGTACTTC CASSSDYEQYF
TRBJ2-3 NA NA TRBV18 TGTGCCAGCTCACCAGGGACAGATACGCAGTATTTT CASSPGTDTQYF